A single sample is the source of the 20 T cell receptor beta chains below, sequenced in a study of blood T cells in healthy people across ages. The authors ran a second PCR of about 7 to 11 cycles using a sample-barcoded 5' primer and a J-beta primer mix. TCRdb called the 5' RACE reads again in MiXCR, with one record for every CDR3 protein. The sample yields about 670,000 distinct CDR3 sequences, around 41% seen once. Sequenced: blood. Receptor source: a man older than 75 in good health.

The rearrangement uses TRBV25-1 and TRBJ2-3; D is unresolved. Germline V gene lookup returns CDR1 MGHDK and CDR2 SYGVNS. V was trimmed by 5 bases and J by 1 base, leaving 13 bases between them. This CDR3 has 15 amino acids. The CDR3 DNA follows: TGTGCCAGCAGTTCAGACCTCCGCGGCACAGATACGCAGTATTTT. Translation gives CASSSDLRGTDTQYF.

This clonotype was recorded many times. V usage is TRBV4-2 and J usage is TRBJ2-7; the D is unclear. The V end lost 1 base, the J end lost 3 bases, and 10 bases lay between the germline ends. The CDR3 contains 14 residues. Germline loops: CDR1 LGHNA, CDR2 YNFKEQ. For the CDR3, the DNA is TGTGCCAGCAGCCAAGGTCCTAGGGACTACGAGCAGTACTTC. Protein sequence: CASSQGPRDYEQYF.

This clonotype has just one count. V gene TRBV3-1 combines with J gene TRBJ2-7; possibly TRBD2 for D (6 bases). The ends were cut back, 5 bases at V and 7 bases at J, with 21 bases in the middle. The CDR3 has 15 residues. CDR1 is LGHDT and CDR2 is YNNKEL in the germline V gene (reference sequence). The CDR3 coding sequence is TGTGCCAGCAGCAGGGGACTGACCGATTTCGGTGAGCAGTACTTC. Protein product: CASSRGLTDFGEQYF.

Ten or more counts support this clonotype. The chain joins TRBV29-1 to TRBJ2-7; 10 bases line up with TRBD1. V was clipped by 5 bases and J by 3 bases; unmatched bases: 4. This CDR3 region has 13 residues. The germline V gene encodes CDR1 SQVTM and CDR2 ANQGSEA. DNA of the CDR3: TGCAGCGTTTTAGGACAGGGGGGCTACGAGCAGTACTTC. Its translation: CSVLGQGGYEQYF.

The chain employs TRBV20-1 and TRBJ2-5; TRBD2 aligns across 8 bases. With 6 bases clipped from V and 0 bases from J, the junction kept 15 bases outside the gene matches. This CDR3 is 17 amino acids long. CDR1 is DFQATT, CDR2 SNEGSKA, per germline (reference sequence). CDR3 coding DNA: TGCAGTGCCACCCCCGGGACTAGTCCATACAACCAAGAGACCCAGTACTTC. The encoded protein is CSATPGTSPYNQETQYF.

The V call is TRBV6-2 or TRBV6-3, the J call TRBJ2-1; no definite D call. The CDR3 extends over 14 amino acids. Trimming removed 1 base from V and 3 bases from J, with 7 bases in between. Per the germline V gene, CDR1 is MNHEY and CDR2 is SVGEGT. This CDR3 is CASSYFDIYNEQFF. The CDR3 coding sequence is TGTGCCAGCAGTTACTTCGACATCTACAATGAGCAGTTCTTC.

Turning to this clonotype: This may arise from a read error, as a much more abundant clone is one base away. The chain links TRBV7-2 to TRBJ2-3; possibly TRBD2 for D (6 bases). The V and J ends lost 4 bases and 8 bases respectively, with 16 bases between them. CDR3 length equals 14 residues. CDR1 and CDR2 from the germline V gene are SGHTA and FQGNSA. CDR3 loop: CASSSQGGSGTQYF. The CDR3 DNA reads TGTGCCAGCAGCTCCCAAGGAGGGAGTGGTACGCAGTATTTT.

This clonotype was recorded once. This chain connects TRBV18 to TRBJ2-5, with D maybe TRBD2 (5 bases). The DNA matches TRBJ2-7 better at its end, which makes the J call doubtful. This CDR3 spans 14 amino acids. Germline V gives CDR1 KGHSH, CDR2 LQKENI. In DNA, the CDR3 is TGTGCCAGCTCACTCTCCGGGATAGGCTACGAGCAGTACTTC. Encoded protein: CASSLSGIGYEQYF.

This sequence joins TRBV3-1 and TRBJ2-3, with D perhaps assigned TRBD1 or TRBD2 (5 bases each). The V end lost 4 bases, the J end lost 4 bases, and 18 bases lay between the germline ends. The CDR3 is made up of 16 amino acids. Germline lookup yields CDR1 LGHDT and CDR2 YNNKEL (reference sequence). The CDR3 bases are TGTGCCAGCAGCCCATTGGGAGCGATGGGGGCAGATACGCAGTATTTT. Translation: CASSPLGAMGADTQYF.

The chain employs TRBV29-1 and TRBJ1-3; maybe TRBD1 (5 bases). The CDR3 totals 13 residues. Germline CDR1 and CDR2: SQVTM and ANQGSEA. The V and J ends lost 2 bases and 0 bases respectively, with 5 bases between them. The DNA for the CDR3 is TGCAGCGTTGAAACAGGCTCTGGAAACACCATATATTTT. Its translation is CSVETGSGNTIYF.

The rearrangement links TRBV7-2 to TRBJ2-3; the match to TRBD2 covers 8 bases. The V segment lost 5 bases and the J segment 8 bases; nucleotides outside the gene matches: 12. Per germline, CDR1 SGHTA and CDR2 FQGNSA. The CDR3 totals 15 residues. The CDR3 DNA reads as TGTGCCAGCAGCCCAAGAGCGGGGGCCTCCGGTACGCAGTATTTT. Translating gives CASSPRAGASGTQYF. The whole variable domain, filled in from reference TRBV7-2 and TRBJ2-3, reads GAGVSQSPSNKVTEKGKDVELRCDPISGHTALYWYRQSLGQGLEFLIYFQGNSAPDKSGLPSDRFSAERTGGSVSTLTIQRTQQEDSAVYLCASSPRAGASGTQYFGPGTRLTVL.

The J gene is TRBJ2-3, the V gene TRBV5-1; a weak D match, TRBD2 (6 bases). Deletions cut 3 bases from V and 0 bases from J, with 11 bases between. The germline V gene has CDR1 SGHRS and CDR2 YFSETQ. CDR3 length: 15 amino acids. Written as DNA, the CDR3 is TGCGCCAGCAGCTCGGTAGCGGCTAGCACAGATACGCAGTATTTT. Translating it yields CASSSVAASTDTQYF. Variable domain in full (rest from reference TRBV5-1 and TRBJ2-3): KAGVTQTPRYLIKTRGQQVTLSCSPISGHRSVSWYQQTPGQGLQFLFEYFSETQRNKGNFPGRFSGRQFSNSRSEMNVSTLELGDSALYLCASSSVAASTDTQYFGPGTRLTVL.

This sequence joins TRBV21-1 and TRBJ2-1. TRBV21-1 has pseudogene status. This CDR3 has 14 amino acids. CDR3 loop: CASSKMGWDNEQFF. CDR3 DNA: TGTGCCAGCAGCAAAATGGGTTGGGACAATGAGCAGTTCTTC.

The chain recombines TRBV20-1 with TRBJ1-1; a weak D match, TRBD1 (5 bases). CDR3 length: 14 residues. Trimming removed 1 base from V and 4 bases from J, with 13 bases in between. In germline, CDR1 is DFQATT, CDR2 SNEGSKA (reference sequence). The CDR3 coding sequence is TGCAGTGCTAGAGGAGGCAGGGCGGGCACTGAAGCTTTCTTT. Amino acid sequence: CSARGGRAGTEAFF.

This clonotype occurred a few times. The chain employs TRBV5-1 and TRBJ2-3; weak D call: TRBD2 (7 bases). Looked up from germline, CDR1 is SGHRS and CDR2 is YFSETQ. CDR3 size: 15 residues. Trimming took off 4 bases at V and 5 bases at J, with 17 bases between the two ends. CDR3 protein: CASSPGGSVGDTQYF. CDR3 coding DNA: TGCGCCAGCAGCCCGGGGGGCTCAGTGGGAGATACGCAGTATTTT.

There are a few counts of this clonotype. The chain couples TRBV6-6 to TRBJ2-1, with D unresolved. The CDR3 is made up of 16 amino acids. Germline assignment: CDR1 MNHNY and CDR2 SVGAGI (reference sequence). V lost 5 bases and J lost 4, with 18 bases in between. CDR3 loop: CASSTRTVQKYNEQFF. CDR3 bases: TGTGCCAGCAGTACCCGGACGGTACAAAAATACAATGAGCAGTTCTTC.

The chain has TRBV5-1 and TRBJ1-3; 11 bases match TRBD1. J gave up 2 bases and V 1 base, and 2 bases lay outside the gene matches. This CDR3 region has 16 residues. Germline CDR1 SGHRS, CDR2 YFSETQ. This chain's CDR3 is CASSLRGQGAGNTIYF. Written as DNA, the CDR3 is TGCGCCAGCAGCTTGCGGGGACAGGGGGCTGGAAACACCATATATTTT.

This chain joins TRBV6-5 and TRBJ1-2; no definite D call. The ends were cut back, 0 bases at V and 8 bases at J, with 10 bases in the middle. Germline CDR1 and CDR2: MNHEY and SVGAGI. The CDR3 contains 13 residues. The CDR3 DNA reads TGTGCCAGCAGTTACTCTCACAGTCAGGGCTACACCTTC. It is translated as CASSYSHSQGYTF.

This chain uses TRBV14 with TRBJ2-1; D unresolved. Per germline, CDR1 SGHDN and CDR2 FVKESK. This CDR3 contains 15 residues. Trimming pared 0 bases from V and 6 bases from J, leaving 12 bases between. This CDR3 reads CASSQDDVRSNEQFF. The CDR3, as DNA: TGTGCCAGCAGCCAAGACGACGTACGAAGCAATGAGCAGTTCTTC.

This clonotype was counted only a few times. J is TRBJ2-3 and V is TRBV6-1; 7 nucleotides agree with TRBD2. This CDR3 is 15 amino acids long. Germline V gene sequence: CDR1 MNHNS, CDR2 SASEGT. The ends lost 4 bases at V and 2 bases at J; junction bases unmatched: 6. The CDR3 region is CASSAGLGTTDTQYF. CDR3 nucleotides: TGTGCCAGCAGTGCCGGACTAGGAACCACAGATACGCAGTATTTT.